This T cell receptor beta chain was recorded in a study of T cell changes during pregnancy in multiple sclerosis (dated by TCRdb to about 2019). Some background on the complete study: In women with multiple sclerosis, the researchers looked at how the T cell repertoire shifted as pregnancy progressed.

The germline V gene (reference sequence) sets CDR1 to DFQATT and CDR2 to SNEGSKA. From the cysteine up to the phenylalanine, the CDR3 has a length of 11 residues. The kept DNA is CDR3 alone, 33 bases in frame from the first base. Trimming accounts for 7 bases at V and 2 bases at J, while the number of junction bases matched to no gene is 1. Receptor amplification or capture employed the immunoSEQ multiplex PCR assay. TCRdb limited this immuneACCESS table to in-frame rearrangements with V and J called. A share of clones is missing; checked studies link under half to unresolved V genes, and the rest is unexplained. Present in this sample are about 40,000 clones, about 91% of which were seen just once. Approximately 1.1% of the sample comes from the top ten. This clone is described as medium-sized (0.01 to 0.1%). Its recognized antigen is unknown. Within one base of it there is no much larger clone, and no base qualities were kept.

Recombination connected TRBV20-1 to TRBJ2-5; 7 of the junction bases match TRBD2. The sequence came from a female donor with multiple sclerosis, enrolled in a pregnancy study. This material consisted of CD4+ T cells from peripheral blood mononuclear cells, taken in the first trimester of pregnancy. The DNA sequence reads TGCAGTGGGGGGGGGCAAGAGACCCAGTACTTC. Translated, it reads CSGGGQETQYF.